This entry lists 17 T cell receptor beta chains sequenced from one sample in a study of beta chain features in type 1 diabetes. Expressed TCRB transcripts were sequenced because the entire RNA isolate underwent reverse transcription. The protocol was immunoSEQ multiplex PCR, while the TCRdb copy is restricted to in-frame clones and leaves out a portion. The sample records hundreds of thousands of clones, roughly 30% being singletons. Sequenced material: naive CD4+ T cells from blood. These receptors were taken from a man aged 18 to 29 in good health.

The rearrangement links TRBV7-9 to TRBJ2-1; 10 bases are a match to TRBD2. Trimming removed 5 bases from V and 0 bases from J; junction bases left unmatched: 4. Germline loops: CDR1 SEHNR, CDR2 FQNEAQ (reference sequence). The CDR3 consists of 16 residues. The CDR3 is CASSGLAESSYNEQFF. CDR3 sequence (DNA): TGTGCCAGCAGCGGACTAGCGGAGAGCTCCTACAATGAGCAGTTCTTC.

This clone was picked up a small number of times. This sequence joins TRBV29-1 and TRBJ2-7, with 11 nucleotides matching TRBD2. This CDR3 is built from 14 residues. V shed 6 bases and J 4 bases; nucleotides not matched to a gene: 8. The germline gives CDR1 SQVTM, CDR2 ANQGSEA. The CDR3 DNA is TGCAGCGTCGTTAGCGGGAGGGCCCCTTACGAGCAGTACTTC. Translating gives CSVVSGRAPYEQYF.

The CDR3 reads CAWSREKYEQYF. DNA for the CDR3: TGTGCCTGGAGTCGGGAGAAATACGAGCAGTACTTC. The genes are TRBV30 and TRBJ2-7; TRBD2 might be the D (6 bases). Germline CDR1 GTSNPN, CDR2 SVGIG (reference sequence). Deletions cut 2 bases from V and 4 bases from J, with 9 bases between. The CDR3 consists of 12 residues.

The genes are TRBV6-6 and TRBJ2-5, with D unresolved. The CDR3 has 15 residues. Germline V gene data show CDR1 as MNHNY and CDR2 as SVGAGI (reference sequence). With 0 bases removed from V and 5 bases from J, the gap between germline ends came to 13 bases. CDR3 sequence reads: CASSYSSLDGETQYF. The CDR3 DNA sequence: TGTGCCAGCAGTTACTCGAGTCTCGACGGGGAGACCCAGTACTTC.

This clone was seen more than once but under ten times. The gene calls are TRBV4-1 and TRBJ1-5; D remains ambiguous. V lost 1 base and J 2 bases, leaving 12 bases between the germline ends. CDR1 and CDR2 from the germline V gene are MGHRA and YSYEKL. This CDR3 comprises 16 residues. CDR3 DNA sequence: TGCGCCAGCAGCCAAGGATACTCGCGGGGCAATCAGCCCCAGCATTTT. Translating gives CASSQGYSRGNQPQHF.

The table lists this clone with a few counts. This sequence joins TRBV30 and TRBJ2-7; D call uncertain. CDR1 is GTSNPN and CDR2 is SVGIG in the germline V gene (reference sequence). This CDR3 is built from 12 residues. With 7 bases removed from V and 4 bases from J, the gap between germline ends came to 14 bases. The CDR3 bases are TGTGCCTCCCGAGGCGCTCGGTACGAGCAGTACTTC. Protein sequence: CASRGARYEQYF.

The gene calls are TRBV9 and TRBJ2-3, with 12 bases identical to TRBD2. The length of the CDR3 is 16 residues. Germline V gene data show CDR1 as SGDLS and CDR2 as YYNGEE. J was trimmed by 0 bases and V by 4 bases; bases with no gene match: 3. CDR3 in DNA: TGTGCCAGCAGCATCGGGACTAGCGGGAGCACAGATACGCAGTATTTT. Amino acids: CASSIGTSGSTDTQYF.

This clone occurred a few times. The chain couples TRBV9 to TRBJ2-5, with D perhaps TRBD2 (7 bases). The germline V and J ends were trimmed by 4 bases and 3 bases, with 16 bases remaining between them. The CDR3 extends over 15 amino acids. Germline V gene sequence: CDR1 SGDLS, CDR2 YYNGEE. CDR3 loop: CASSPGGRREETQYF. The DNA for the CDR3 is TGTGCCAGCAGCCCGGGGGGCAGGAGGGAAGAGACCCAGTACTTC. Full variable domain (outside the CDR3, taken from reference TRBV9 and TRBJ2-5): DSGVTQTPKHLITATGQRVTLRCSPRSGDLSVYWYQQSLDQGLQFLIQYYNGEERAKGNILERFSAQQFPDLHSELNLSSLELGDSALYFCASSPGGRREETQYFGPGTRLLVL.

A few counts support this clone. The chain joins TRBV7-3 to TRBJ2-7; D possibly corresponds to TRBD1 (6 bases). Looked up from germline, CDR1 is SGHTA and CDR2 is FQGTGA. V was cut by 3 bases and J by 7 bases, with 16 bases left in between. The CDR3 has 14 amino acids. In DNA form, the CDR3 reads TGTGCCAGCAGCTTCGGCAGGGGCGGTGGAGAGCAGTACTTC. Encoded protein: CASSFGRGGGEQYF.

The chain couples TRBV30 to TRBJ2-3; possible D gene TRBD2, 5 bases. Trimming removed 0 bases at V and 2 bases at J, with 9 bases between. Germline lookup yields CDR1 GTSNPN and CDR2 SVGIG (reference sequence). The CDR3 extends over 14 amino acids. The CDR3 loop reads CAWSVLEATDTQYF. The CDR3 DNA reads as TGTGCCTGGAGTGTACTAGAGGCCACAGATACGCAGTATTTT.

Worth noting for this clone: At one of its ends the junction is not consistent with the germline gene, which may arise from a read error. In the same sample, other DNA sequences code for this CDR3. The chain recombines TRBV29-1 with TRBJ2-5, with D perhaps matching TRBD1 or TRBD2 (5 bases each). The CDR3 runs 13 residues. Per germline, CDR1 SQVTM and CDR2 ANQGSEA. The DNA for the CDR3 is TGCAGCGTTGATCCCGGGGCCGGGGAGACGCAGTACTTC. It translates to CSVDPGAGETQYF.

This clone was detected only a few times. V gene TRBV7-9 combines with J gene TRBJ2-3; either TRBD1 or TRBD2 may supply D (7 bases each). V was shortened by 7 bases and J by 2 bases, with 16 bases between the two germline ends. The V gene's germline CDR1 is SEHNR and CDR2 FQNEAQ (reference sequence). The CDR3 extends over 15 amino acids. Here the CDR3 reads CASTPGGGNTDTQYF. The CDR3 nucleotides read TGTGCCAGCACCCCAGGGGGAGGGAACACAGATACGCAGTATTTT. Combining the CDR3 with reference TRBV7-9 and TRBJ2-3 gives the whole variable domain DTGVSQNPRHKITKRGQNVTFRCDPISEHNRLYWYRQTLGQGPEFLTYFQNEAQLEKSRLLSDRFSAERPKGSFSTLEIQRTEQGDSAMYLCASTPGGGNTDTQYFGPGTRLTVL.

The chain uses TRBV7-2 and TRBJ1-2; tentative D call: TRBD1 (6 bases). The germline V and J ends were trimmed by 1 base and 8 bases, with 23 bases remaining between them. The germline V gene has CDR1 SGHTA and CDR2 FQGNSA. The length of the CDR3 is 17 residues. The CDR3 DNA follows: TGTGCCAGCAGCTTAGATCTCGCCCCTACAGGGCGGGTCGGCTACACCTTC. This codes for CASSLDLAPTGRVGYTF.

This clone was seen more than once but under ten times. The CDR3, as DNA: TGCGCCAGCAGCTTGGCCGGGCCCGCGGATACGCAGTATTTT. Protein product: CASSLAGPADTQYF. The gene calls are TRBV5-1 and TRBJ2-3, with D hard to call. From germline, CDR1 is SGHRS and CDR2 YFSETQ. Between the trimmed V and J ends, which lost 0 bases and 6 bases, there was a span of 11 bases. This CDR3 is built from 14 residues. Variable domain in full (rest from reference TRBV5-1 and TRBJ2-3): KAGVTQTPRYLIKTRGQQVTLSCSPISGHRSVSWYQQTPGQGLQFLFEYFSETQRNKGNFPGRFSGRQFSNSRSEMNVSTLELGDSALYLCASSLAGPADTQYFGPGTRLTVL.

This clone was counted once. The chain combines TRBV9 with TRBJ1-1; unclear D gene. The CDR3 spans 15 residues. Germline CDR1 reads SGDLS; CDR2 reads YYNGEE. The V and J ends lost 0 bases and 1 base respectively, with 10 bases between them. This chain's CDR3 is CASSVAGSQNTEAFF. The CDR3 bases are TGTGCCAGCAGCGTAGCGGGCAGCCAGAACACTGAAGCTTTCTTT. The full variable domain, in which reference TRBV9 and TRBJ1-1 provide the parts outside the CDR3, is DSGVTQTPKHLITATGQRVTLRCSPRSGDLSVYWYQQSLDQGLQFLIQYYNGEERAKGNILERFSAQQFPDLHSELNLSSLELGDSALYFCASSVAGSQNTEAFFGQGTRLTVV.

This clone appeared a few times. The V and J genes are TRBV5-1 and TRBJ2-7; 9 nucleotides align to TRBD2. CDR1 and CDR2 (germline): SGHRS, YFSETQ. The CDR3 is 15 residues long. The J segment lost 1 base and the V segment lost 1 base, leaving 3 bases of the junction unmatched. The CDR3 sequence is CASSLIAGDSYEQYF. CDR3 bases: TGCGCCAGCAGCTTGATAGCGGGAGATTCCTACGAGCAGTACTTC.

There are a few counts of this clone. The chain links TRBV30 to TRBJ1-5, with 8 bases matching TRBD1. V lost 2 bases, J lost 3 bases, and 3 bases stayed unmatched. The CDR3 is 14 amino acids. The germline CDR1 and CDR2 sequences are GTSNPN and SVGIG (reference sequence). CDR3 bases: TGTGCCTGGAGTAAGGACAGGGCCAATCAGCCCCAGCATTTT. This sequence encodes CAWSKDRANQPQHF.